One and the same sample provided the 9 T cell receptor beta chains below, sequenced in a study of T cells in Graves' hyperthyroidism and ophthalmopathy. RNA transcripts were the template for amplifying TCR beta CDR3 regions. The primer set for the first-round RT-PCR of the TCR CDR3 was HTBI. A single record per CDR3 protein comes from TCRdb applying MiXCR to the multiplex PCR reads. The sample holds under 200,000 distinct CDR3 sequences; approximately 9% are singletons and the top ten take approximately 24%. The specimen sequenced was blood. The receptors derive from a woman younger than 35 with Graves' hyperthyroidism that later progressed to Graves' ophthalmopathy.

This clonotype was detected ten times or more. The V call is TRBV11-2, the J call TRBJ2-1; 8 bases agree with TRBD2. The J segment lost 4 bases and the V segment lost 5 bases, leaving 7 bases of the junction unmatched. The germline V gene has CDR1 SGHAT and CDR2 FQNNGV. The CDR3 is 15 amino acids. CDR3 in amino acids: CASSPSSGPYNEQFF. As DNA, the CDR3 is TGTGCCAGCAGCCCCTCTAGCGGGCCATACAATGAGCAGTTCTTC.

This sequence joins TRBV11-1 and TRBJ1-4; D ambiguous. The CDR3 contains 12 residues. V lost 3 bases and J lost 8, with 7 bases in between. Germline values: CDR1 SGHAT, CDR2 FQDESV (reference sequence). Here the CDR3 reads CASSFEGEKLFF. DNA of the CDR3: TGTGCCAGCAGCTTCGAAGGAGAAAAACTGTTTTTT. Complete variable domain (other parts from reference TRBV11-1 and TRBJ1-4): EAEVAQSPRYKITEKSQAVAFWCDPISGHATLYWYRQILGQGPELLVQFQDESVVDDSQLPKDRFSAERLKGVDSTLKIQPAELGDSAMYLCASSFEGEKLFFGSGTQLSVL.

This clonotype was seen many times. The chain employs TRBV7-9 and TRBJ1-1; D might be TRBD1 (5 bases). V lost 6 bases, J lost 9 bases, and 17 bases lay in between. This CDR3 has 13 amino acids. Germline V gives CDR1 SEHNR, CDR2 FQNEAQ (reference sequence). CDR3 sequence: CASRSRSTGQAFF. The CDR3 region has the DNA TGTGCCAGCAGATCCCGTTCTACGGGACAAGCTTTCTTT.

The table lists this clonotype with many counts. The chain joins TRBV20-1 to TRBJ2-3, with 7 positions matching TRBD2. Germline CDR1 is DFQATT and CDR2 is SNEGSKA (reference sequence). With V trimmed by 2 bases and J by 2 bases, 4 bases remained unmatched. This CDR3 is built from 14 residues. The CDR3 coding sequence is TGCAGTGCTAGACTAGCGGACTTCACAGATACGCAGTATTTT. Translation: CSARLADFTDTQYF.

This clonotype was counted at least ten times. The chain employs TRBV16 and TRBJ1-2; the match to TRBD1 covers 8 bases. With V trimmed by 0 bases and J by 5 bases, 8 bases remained unmatched. The CDR3 has 16 amino acids. In germline, CDR1 is KGHSY, CDR2 FQNENV. Here the CDR3 reads CASSQSGQALTYGYTF. The DNA for the CDR3 is TGTGCCAGCAGCCAATCGGGACAGGCGCTAACTTATGGCTACACCTTC. The whole variable domain, filled in from reference TRBV16 and TRBJ1-2, reads GEEVAQTPKHLVRGEGQKAKLYCAPIKGHSYVFWYQQVLKNEFKFLISFQNENVFDETGMPKERFSAKCLPNSPCSLEIQATKLEDSAVYFCASSQSGQALTYGYTFGSGTRLTVV.

This clonotype was seen repeatedly, ten times or more. This rearrangement joins TRBV7-2 to TRBJ1-2, with 8 bases lining up with TRBD1. Germline V gives CDR1 SGHTA, CDR2 FQGNSA. The CDR3 spans 14 residues. V shed 1 base and J 8 bases; nucleotides not matched to a gene: 6. DNA of the CDR3: TGTGCCAGCAGCTTAGGGGGGACAGGAGGAGGCTACACCTTC. This encodes CASSLGGTGGGYTF.

This clonotype was seen repeatedly, ten times or more. The V gene is TRBV27, the J gene TRBJ1-5; the D gene is possibly TRBD1 (6 bases). V was trimmed by 7 bases and J by 0 bases, leaving 10 bases between them. The CDR3 is 14 amino acids. Germline lookup yields CDR1 MNHEY and CDR2 SMNVEV (reference sequence). Here the CDR3 reads CASKTGHSNQPQHF. The CDR3 nucleotides read TGTGCCAGCAAAACAGGGCATAGCAATCAGCCCCAGCATTTT.

This clonotype was picked up many times. The CDR3 bases are TGCAGTGCTAGAGGAGGGGCGAACTATGGCTACACCTTC. This sequence encodes CSARGGANYGYTF. The V gene is TRBV20-1, the J gene TRBJ1-2; the D gene is possibly TRBD1 (5 bases). V gave up 1 base and J gave up 2 bases, with 8 bases separating them. Germline V gives CDR1 DFQATT, CDR2 SNEGSKA (reference sequence). The CDR3 contains 13 residues.

The chain is built from TRBV5-4 and TRBJ2-7; D is unresolved. CDR1 and CDR2 from the germline V gene are SGHNT and YYREEE (reference sequence). Trimming took off 2 bases at V and 4 bases at J, with 7 bases between the two ends. The CDR3 runs to 12 residues. The CDR3 here is CASSFGRYEQYF. CDR3 in DNA: TGTGCCAGCAGCTTTGGTCGATACGAGCAGTACTTC.